This T cell receptor (beta chain) was documented in a study of human T cells and chemical hapten exposure. Overall study: Sensitization involved placing 2% DPC onto a 2 cm by 2 cm region of upper inner arm skin. Application of 0.01% DPC to the upper back was done by patch test, with a reading at 6 days. Study results and limitations: Expanded TCR counts at PT1 were positively correlated with the patch test score. It was expanded TCRs that formed significantly more large CDR3 similarity clusters than controls did.

Documented time point: pre-sensitization, week 0. Treatment defined: therapeutic diphenylcyclopropenone sensitization with weekly scalp DPC. RNA extraction used unfractionated whole blood as the source of total RNA. This clonotype was seen repeatedly, ten times or more. Its antigen is still unknown. Germline lookup yields CDR1 SGHTA and CDR2 FQGNSA. The CDR3 extends over 15 amino acids. With V trimmed by 1 base and J by 7 bases, 8 bases remained unmatched. TCRdb ran MiXCR on the RACE reads and lists one entry per CDR3 protein. This repertoire shows just under 35,000 distinct CDR3 sequences, 10% found once; its top ten account for 25% to 35%.

The clonotype comes from a man aged 50 to 60 with alopecia areata. Some clones in this sample may be carry-over from other donors' samples. The material sequenced was whole blood, taken in connection with sensitization to the hapten diphenylcyclopropenone (DPC). The V call is TRBV7-2, the J call TRBJ2-7, with TRBD1 matching over 9 bases. The CDR3 DNA reads TGTGCCAGCAGCTTAGTGAGACAGGGGGTTGGAGAGCAGTACTTC. It codes for CASSLVRQGVGEQYF.